What follows are 5 T cell receptor beta chains derived from one specimen sequenced in a study of blood T cell repertoires in COVID-19. Here immunoSEQ multiplex PCR was the method, and the copy in TCRdb shows in-frame clones only, minus some. The sample holds about 45,000 clones, over 75% seen once. The sample taken for sequencing was peripheral blood. These receptors originate from an elderly woman with acute or convalescent COVID-19.

V and J are TRBV12-3 or TRBV12-4 and TRBJ1-5; D may be TRBD1 (6 bases). The CDR3 contains 13 residues. Trimming pared 5 bases from V and 4 bases from J, leaving 9 bases between. CDR3 DNA sequence: TGTGCCAGCAGTAGACAGGTAAATCAGCCCCAGCATTTT. It is translated as CASSRQVNQPQHF.

The genes are TRBV7-9 and TRBJ1-2; no clear D. The CDR3 sequence is 13 residues long. Trimming left V 5 bases short and J 8 bases short, with 15 bases between. Germline loops: CDR1 SEHNR, CDR2 FQNEAQ (reference sequence). The CDR3 sequence is CASSRGEIGGYTF. CDR3 DNA sequence: TGTGCCAGCAGCCGTGGGGAGATTGGAGGCTACACCTTC. The full variable domain, in which reference TRBV7-9 and TRBJ1-2 provide the parts outside the CDR3, is DTGVSQNPRHKITKRGQNVTFRCDPISEHNRLYWYRQTLGQGPEFLTYFQNEAQLEKSRLLSDRFSAERPKGSFSTLEIQRTEQGDSAMYLCASSRGEIGGYTFGSGTRLTVV.

The chain carries TRBV6-1 and TRBJ2-5, with TRBD2 identical over 9 bases. The trim removed 3 bases at V and 4 bases at J, leaving 3 bases unmatched. CDR1 is MNHNS, CDR2 SASEGT, per germline. CDR3 size: 14 residues. CDR3 residues: CASSDGGGGETQYF. The CDR3 nucleotides are TGTGCCAGCAGTGATGGCGGGGGGGGAGAGACCCAGTACTTC.

The CDR3 loop reads CASSYITSGREARGELFF. The CDR3 bases are TGTGCCAGTAGTTATATAACTAGCGGGAGGGAAGCAAGAGGGGAGCTGTTTTTT. J is TRBJ2-2 and V is TRBV19; TRBD2 matches 13 bases. Trimming cost V 5 bases and J 8 bases; bases outside gene matches: 14. This CDR3 region has 18 residues. CDR1 LNHDA and CDR2 SQIVND come from the germline V gene (reference sequence).

The CDR3 loop reads CAWRLAGGPAEQFF. CDR3 bases: TGTGCCTGGAGGTTAGCGGGAGGGCCGGCAGAGCAGTTCTTC. The genes are TRBV30 and TRBJ2-1; 11 nucleotides match TRBD2. This CDR3 is built from 14 residues. Losses at the gene ends were 3 bases for V and 10 bases for J; bases not matched to a gene: 8. Per germline, CDR1 GTSNPN and CDR2 SVGIG (reference sequence).